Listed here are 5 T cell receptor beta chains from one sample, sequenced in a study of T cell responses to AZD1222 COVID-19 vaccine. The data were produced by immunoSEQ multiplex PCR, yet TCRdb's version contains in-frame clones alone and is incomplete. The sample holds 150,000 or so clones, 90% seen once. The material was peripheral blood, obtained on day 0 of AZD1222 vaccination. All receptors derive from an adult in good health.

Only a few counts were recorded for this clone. The chain's CDR3 is CASSDPGTEQYF. CDR3 sequence (DNA): TGTGCCAGCAGTGATCCGGGTACCGAGCAGTACTTC. This chain links TRBV2 with TRBJ2-7; D unresolved. The CDR3 consists of 12 residues. The V end was cut by 3 bases, the J end by 6 bases, with 9 bases between. Germline V CDR1 and CDR2: SNHLY, FYNNEI.

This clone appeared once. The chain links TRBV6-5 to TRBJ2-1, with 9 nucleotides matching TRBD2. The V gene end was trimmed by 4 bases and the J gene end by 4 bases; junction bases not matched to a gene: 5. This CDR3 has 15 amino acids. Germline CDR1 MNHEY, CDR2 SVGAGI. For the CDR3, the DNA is TGTGCCAGCAGTTTTAGCGGGAGTACATACAATGAGCAGTTCTTC. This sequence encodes CASSFSGSTYNEQFF.

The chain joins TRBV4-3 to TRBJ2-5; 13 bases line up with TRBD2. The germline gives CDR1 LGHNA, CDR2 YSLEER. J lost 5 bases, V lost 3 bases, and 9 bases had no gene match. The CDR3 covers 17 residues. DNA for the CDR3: TGCGCCAGCAGCCATTCTACTAGCGGGAGGGCCAGGGAGACCCAGTACTTC. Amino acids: CASSHSTSGRARETQYF.

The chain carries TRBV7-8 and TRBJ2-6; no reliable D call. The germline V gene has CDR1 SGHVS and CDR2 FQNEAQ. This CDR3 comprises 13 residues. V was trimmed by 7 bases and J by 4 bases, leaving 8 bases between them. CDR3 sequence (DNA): TGTGCCAGCAAGCCACGGGGGGCCAACGTCCTGACTTTC. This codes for CASKPRGANVLTF. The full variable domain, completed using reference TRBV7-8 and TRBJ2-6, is GAGVSQSPRYKVAKRGQDVALRCDPISGHVSLFWYQQALGQGPEFLTYFQNEAQLDKSGLPSDRFFAERPEGSVSTLKIQRTQQEDSAVYLCASKPRGANVLTFGAGSRLTVL.

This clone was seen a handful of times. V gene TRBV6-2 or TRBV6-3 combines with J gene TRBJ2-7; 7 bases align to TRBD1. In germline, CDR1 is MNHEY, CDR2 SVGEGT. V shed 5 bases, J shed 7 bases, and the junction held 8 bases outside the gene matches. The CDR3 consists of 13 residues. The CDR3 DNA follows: TGTGCCAGCAGTCCCGACAGGGTTGGAGAGCAGTACTTC. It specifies CASSPDRVGEQYF.